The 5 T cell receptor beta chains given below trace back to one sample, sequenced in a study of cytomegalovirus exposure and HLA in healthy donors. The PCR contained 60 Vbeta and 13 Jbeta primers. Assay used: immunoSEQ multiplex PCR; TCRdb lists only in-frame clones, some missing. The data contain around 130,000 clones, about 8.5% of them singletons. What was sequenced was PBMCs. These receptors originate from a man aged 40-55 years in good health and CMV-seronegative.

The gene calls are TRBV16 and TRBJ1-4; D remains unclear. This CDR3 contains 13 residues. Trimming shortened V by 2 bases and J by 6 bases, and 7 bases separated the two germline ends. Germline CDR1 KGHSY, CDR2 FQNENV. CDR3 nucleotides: TGTGCCAGCAGCCAAGGGAGGGATGAAAAACTGTTTTTT. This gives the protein CASSQGRDEKLFF.

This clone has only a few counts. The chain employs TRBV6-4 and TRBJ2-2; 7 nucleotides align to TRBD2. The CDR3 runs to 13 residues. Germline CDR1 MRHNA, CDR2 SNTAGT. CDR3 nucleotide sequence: TGTGCGCGGGCGGGGGAACACACCGGGGAGCTGTTTTTT. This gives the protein CARAGEHTGELFF.

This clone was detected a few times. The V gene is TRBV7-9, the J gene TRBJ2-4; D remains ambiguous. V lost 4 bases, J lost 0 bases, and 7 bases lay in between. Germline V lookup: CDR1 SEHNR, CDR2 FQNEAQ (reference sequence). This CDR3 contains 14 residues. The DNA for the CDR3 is TGTGCCAGCAGCTATGGCCTAGCCAAAAACATTCAGTACTTC. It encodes CASSYGLAKNIQYF. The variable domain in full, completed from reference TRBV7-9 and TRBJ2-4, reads DTGVSQNPRHKITKRGQNVTFRCDPISEHNRLYWYRQTLGQGPEFLTYFQNEAQLEKSRLLSDRFSAERPKGSFSTLEIQRTEQGDSAMYLCASSYGLAKNIQYFGAGTRLSVL.

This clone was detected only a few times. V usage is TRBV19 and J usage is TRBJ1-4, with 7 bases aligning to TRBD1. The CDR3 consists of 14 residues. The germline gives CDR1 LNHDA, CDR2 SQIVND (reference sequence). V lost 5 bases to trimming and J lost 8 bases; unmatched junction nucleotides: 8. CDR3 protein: CASSATGLYEKLFF. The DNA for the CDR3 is TGTGCCAGTAGTGCGACAGGGTTATACGAAAAACTGTTTTTT.

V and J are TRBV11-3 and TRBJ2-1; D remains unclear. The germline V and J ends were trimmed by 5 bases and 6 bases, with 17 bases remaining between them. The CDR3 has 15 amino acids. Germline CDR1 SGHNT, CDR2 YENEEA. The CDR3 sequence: CASSESTGPSNEQFF. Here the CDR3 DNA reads TGTGCCAGCAGCGAATCTACGGGTCCTAGCAATGAGCAGTTCTTC.